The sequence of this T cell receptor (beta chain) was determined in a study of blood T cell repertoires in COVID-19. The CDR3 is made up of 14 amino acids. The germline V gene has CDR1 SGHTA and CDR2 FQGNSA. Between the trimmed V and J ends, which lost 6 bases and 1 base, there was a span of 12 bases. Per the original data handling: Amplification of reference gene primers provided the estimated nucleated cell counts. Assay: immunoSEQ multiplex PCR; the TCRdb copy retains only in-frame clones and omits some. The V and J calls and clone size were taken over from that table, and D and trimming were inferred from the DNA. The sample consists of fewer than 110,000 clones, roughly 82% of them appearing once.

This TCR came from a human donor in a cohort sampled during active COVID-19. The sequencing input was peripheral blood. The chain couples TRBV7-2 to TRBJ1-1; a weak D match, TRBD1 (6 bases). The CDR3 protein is CASRLGGANTEAFF. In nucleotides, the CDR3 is TGTGCCAGCAGATTGGGGGGGGCGAACACTGAAGCTTTCTTT. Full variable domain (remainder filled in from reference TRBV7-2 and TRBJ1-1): GAGVSQSPSNKVTEKGKDVELRCDPISGHTALYWYRQSLGQGLEFLIYFQGNSAPDKSGLPSDRFSAERTGGSVSTLTIQRTQQEDSAVYLCASRLGGANTEAFFGQGTRLTVV.